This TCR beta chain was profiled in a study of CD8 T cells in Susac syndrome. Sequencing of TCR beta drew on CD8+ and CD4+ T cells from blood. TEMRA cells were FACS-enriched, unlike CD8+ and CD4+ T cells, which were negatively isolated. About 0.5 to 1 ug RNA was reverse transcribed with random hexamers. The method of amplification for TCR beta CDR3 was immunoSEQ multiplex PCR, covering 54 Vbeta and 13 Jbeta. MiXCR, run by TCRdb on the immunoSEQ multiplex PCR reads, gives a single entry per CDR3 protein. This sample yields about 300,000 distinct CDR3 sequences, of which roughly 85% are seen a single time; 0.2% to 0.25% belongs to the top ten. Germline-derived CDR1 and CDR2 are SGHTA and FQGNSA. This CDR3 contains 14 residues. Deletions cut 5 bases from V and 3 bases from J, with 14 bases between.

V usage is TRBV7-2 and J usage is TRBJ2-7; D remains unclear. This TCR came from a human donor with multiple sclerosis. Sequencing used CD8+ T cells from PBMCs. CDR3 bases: TGTGCCAGCAGCCCCCTAGGGCCCCGCTACGAGCAGTACTTC. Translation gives CASSPLGPRYEQYF.